This T cell receptor (beta chain) was obtained from a study of T cell changes during pregnancy in multiple sclerosis. This CDR3 spans 14 amino acids. V lost 0 bases and J lost 5, with 10 bases in between. Germline assignment: CDR1 SGDLS and CDR2 YYNGEE. TCRdb keeps only in-frame clones here, not all; method: immunoSEQ multiplex PCR. The sample has around 70,000 clones, almost 95% seen once. The chain links TRBV9 to TRBJ2-3, with D perhaps matching TRBD2 (6 bases). This TCR was recovered from a female donor with multiple sclerosis, enrolled in a pregnancy study. This material consisted of peripheral blood, taken before pregnancy. The CDR3 bases are TGTGCCAGCAGCGTAGCGGGAGCGGAAGATACGCAGTATTTT. Its protein is CASSVAGAEDTQYF.